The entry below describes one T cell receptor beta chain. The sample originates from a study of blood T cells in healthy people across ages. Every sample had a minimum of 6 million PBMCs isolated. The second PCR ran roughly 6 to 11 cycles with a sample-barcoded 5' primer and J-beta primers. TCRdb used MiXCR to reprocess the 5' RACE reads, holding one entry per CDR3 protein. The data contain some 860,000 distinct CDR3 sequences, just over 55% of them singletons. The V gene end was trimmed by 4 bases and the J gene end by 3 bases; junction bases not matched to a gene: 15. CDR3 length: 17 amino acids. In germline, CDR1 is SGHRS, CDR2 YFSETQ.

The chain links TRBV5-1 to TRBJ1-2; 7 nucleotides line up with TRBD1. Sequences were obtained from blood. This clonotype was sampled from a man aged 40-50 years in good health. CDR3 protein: CASSDKQGGTIDYGYTF. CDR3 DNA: TGCGCCAGCAGCGACAAGCAGGGGGGCACGATTGACTATGGCTACACCTTC.